The 8 T cell receptor beta chains in this list originate from one sample, sequenced in a study of molecular identifiers for immune sequencing clone quantification. A single record per CDR3 protein comes from TCRdb applying MiXCR to the PCR reads. Of approximately 550,000 distinct CDR3 sequences in the sample, around 23% are singletons; the top ten hold over 0.6%. The sample consisted of naive CD8+ T cells from blood, with Jurkat cell RNA spiked in. Subset given: FACS-sorted CD8+CD4-CCR7+CD45RA+ naive T cells. Source of these receptors: a human donor in good health. Some libraries in this study had Jurkat cell RNA spiked in.

The chain combines TRBV7-9 with TRBJ2-1; D is uncertain. V shed 1 base and J shed 8 bases, with 21 bases lying between them. This CDR3 region has 17 residues. Germline V CDR1 and CDR2: SEHNR, FQNEAQ (reference sequence). The CDR3 coding sequence is TGTGCCAGCAGCTTAGGATTAGGTTATCCCACCCTCGATGAGCAGTTCTTC. This sequence encodes CASSLGLGYPTLDEQFF.

The chain recombines TRBV9 with TRBJ2-5, with TRBD1 matching over 7 bases. V lost 4 bases to trimming and J lost 2 bases; unmatched junction nucleotides: 8. The CDR3 is 15 residues long. CDR1 is SGDLS and CDR2 is YYNGEE in the germline V gene. CDR3 sequence: CASSPRGTAQETQYF. CDR3 in DNA: TGTGCCAGCAGCCCACGAGGGACAGCACAAGAGACCCAGTACTTC. Filled out from reference TRBV9 and TRBJ2-5, the complete variable domain reads DSGVTQTPKHLITATGQRVTLRCSPRSGDLSVYWYQQSLDQGLQFLIQYYNGEERAKGNILERFSAQQFPDLHSELNLSSLELGDSALYFCASSPRGTAQETQYFGPGTRLLVL.

This sequence joins TRBV12-3 or TRBV12-4 and TRBJ1-1; tentative D call: TRBD1 (5 bases). V lost 6 bases, J lost 8 bases, and 10 bases lay in between. The CDR3 runs 11 residues. The CDR3 is CASSWGDEAFF. The CDR3, as DNA: TGTGCCAGCAGCTGGGGGGACGAAGCTTTCTTT.

This clonotype was counted many times. V and J are TRBV4-3 and TRBJ2-3; weak D call: TRBD1 (7 bases). The CDR3 extends over 16 amino acids. Germline CDR1 and CDR2: LGHNA and YSLEER. Trimming took off 0 bases at V and 3 bases at J, with 13 bases between the two ends. The CDR3 coding sequence is TGCGCCAGCAGCCAAGATGCAGGGGGGCAAACAGATACGCAGTATTTT. Its protein product is CASSQDAGGQTDTQYF.

This chain links TRBV20-1 with TRBJ1-2; no reliable D call. V lost 5 bases and J lost 2, with 12 bases in between. There are 13 residues in the CDR3. The germline V gene has CDR1 DFQATT and CDR2 SNEGSKA (reference sequence). The CDR3 nucleotides are TGCAGTGCTCACACACAAAGCAACTATGGCTACACCTTC. It translates to CSAHTQSNYGYTF.

Concerning this clonotype: Germline and junction disagree at one end, which may indicate a read error. The chain couples TRBV7-9 to TRBJ2-5, with 7 bases matching TRBD1. In germline, CDR1 is SEHNR, CDR2 FQNEAQ (reference sequence). This CDR3 has 15 amino acids. CDR3 protein: CASSIPGTAKDTQYF. The CDR3 DNA sequence: TGTGCCAGCAGCATACCCGGGACAGCCAAAGATACCCAGTACTTC.

This clonotype was counted ten times or more. V is TRBV12-3 or TRBV12-4 and J is TRBJ2-3; D may correspond to TRBD1 or TRBD2 (5 bases each). The CDR3 is made up of 16 amino acids. Trimming left V 4 bases short and J 0 bases short, with 14 bases between. This CDR3 is CASSSPWGSSTDTQYF. CDR3 DNA: TGTGCCAGCAGTTCGCCTTGGGGGTCTAGCACAGATACGCAGTATTTT.

The genes are TRBV21-1 and TRBJ2-3. TRBV21-1 is a recognized pseudogene. The CDR3 is 16 residues long. CDR3 loop: CAILGWGKSSTDTQYF. In DNA, the CDR3 is TGTGCCATCCTGGGGTGGGGAAAGTCTAGCACAGATACGCAGTATTTT.